These 2 T cell receptor beta chains were sequenced from one sample in a study of T cell responses to AZD1222 COVID-19 vaccine (dated by TCRdb to about 2021). The method was the immunoSEQ multiplex PCR assay. TCRdb took this table from immuneACCESS and kept in-frame rearrangements with V and J called. Such tables lack part of the clones; where checked against another copy, unresolved V genes explain under half of the gap, and the rest is unexplained. The sample table contains some 150,000 clones; only one count was recorded for roughly four fifths of them. The top ten clonotypes cover about 4% of the sample. The time point label, as the study defines it: baseline before first vaccination. The label giving this sample's treatment or condition can be read as: meningococcal conjugate vaccine given as trial control. The sample here was peripheral blood, taken on day 0 of MenACWY control vaccination. These TCRs come from an adult in good health.

The rearrangement joins TRBV5-1 to TRBJ2-1; tentatively, D is TRBD2 (7 bases). The germline V and J ends were trimmed by 3 bases and 4 bases, with 14 bases remaining between them. The CDR3 has 15 residues. The V gene's germline CDR1 is SGHRS and CDR2 YFSETQ. The CDR3 spells CASSWGAGAYNEQFF. The CDR3 bases are TGCGCCAGCAGCTGGGGGGCGGGGGCGTACAATGAGCAGTTCTTC.

The chain couples TRBV12-3 or TRBV12-4 to TRBJ1-3; unclear D gene. With 7 bases removed from V and 0 bases from J, the gap between germline ends came to 7 bases. This CDR3 comprises 13 residues. CDR3 DNA sequence: TGTGCCAGCATAATCGGCTCTGGAAACACCATATATTTT. This sequence encodes CASIIGSGNTIYF.